This record covers a single T cell receptor (beta chain). Its target is unknown. Sequencing was performed with immunoSEQ multiplex PCR; in TCRdb, only in-frame clones are kept and a portion is missing. This table has tens of thousands of clones, 80% appearing once. CDR3 length: 14 amino acids. V lost 6 bases and J lost 1; bases outside the gene matches: 4. These data come from a study of T cell responses to AZD1222 COVID-19 vaccine. Study-level results: Unmutated variant regions are reportedly the target of nearly half of TCRs that are spike-specific. Clonal diversity may have been underestimated in mostly white British donors. The study sampled repertoires only after the peak T cell response.

The rearrangement joins TRBV23-1 to TRBJ2-3, with 7 positions matching TRBD2. TRBV23-1 is an open reading frame, and its role is uncertain. This material consisted of peripheral blood, taken 28 days after the second AZD1222 dose. This clonotype was obtained from an adult who received the AZD1222 COVID-19 vaccine. CDR3 region: CASRSGRGTDTQYF. In DNA form, the CDR3 reads TGCGCCAGCAGAAGTGGGAGGGGCACAGATACGCAGTATTTT.